Listed below are T cell receptor beta chains from one sample, sequenced in a study of control samples from healthy donors and cancer patients. This table comes from immunoSEQ multiplex PCR, and its TCRdb copy is limited to in-frame clones, with some not included. The data show about 180,000 clones, more than 80% seen once. Material for sequencing was blood. These TCRs come from a man younger than 45 in good health. Both conserved end residues are part of each CDR3.

TRBV6-6	TRBJ2-1	CASSPLGGTYNEQFF
TRBV7-9	TRBJ2-1	CASSPGLAGYNEQFF
TRBV18	TRBJ2-2	CASSPQTGSNTGELFF
TRBV19	TRBJ1-6	CASRDAGAPNSPLHF
TRBV5-1	TRBJ2-3	CASSYSTVSTDTQYF
TRBV6-5	TRBJ2-7	CASSYSNTGGGEQYF
TRBV27	TRBJ2-7	CASSLDSTYEQYF
TRBV3-1/TRBV3-2	TRBJ2-7	CASSPPRSGSYEQYF
TRBV11-2	TRBJ1-3	CASTQAGNTIYF
TRBV5-6	TRBJ2-7	CASSLVREGGYEQYF
TRBV5-6	TRBJ2-5	CASSRTGVQETQYF
TRBV5-1	TRBJ2-1	CASSGGTTPYNEQFF
TRBV19	TRBJ1-3	CASSRSEDGNTIYF
TRBV3-1/TRBV3-2	TRBJ1-1	CASSQDGTLNTEAFF
TRBV19	TRBJ2-1	CATRARPLSYNEQFF
TRBV5-1	TRBJ2-7	CASSLGGQGFSYEQYF
TRBV6-1	TRBJ1-2	CASRAGQGNYGYTF
TRBV5-4	TRBJ2-7	CASSSGSYEQYF
TRBV6-5	TRBJ1-1	CASRTLNTEAFF
TRBV7-6	TRBJ2-1	CASSLGRNEQFF
TRBV27	TRBJ2-7	CASRSYRDSPYEQYF
TRBV6-5	TRBJ2-7	CATTDFSYEQYF
TRBV7-9	TRBJ1-1	CATFGGRVGITEAFF
TRBV27	TRBJ2-2	CASSATYTGELFF
TRBV7-9	TRBJ1-1	CASSPGGVAEAFF
TRBV24-1	TRBJ1-1	CATSDGRGNTEAFF
TRBV19	TRBJ2-5	CASSKGRRETQYF
TRBV2	TRBJ2-7	CASSSRPYEQYF